This is a list of T cell receptor beta chains from one sample in a study of Tregs in tolerant kidney transplant recipients. Some clones are missing from TCRdb's copy, which holds only in-frame ones; the method was immunoSEQ multiplex PCR. The data contain roughly 120,000 clones, about 90% of them seen just once; the ten biggest clones take up approximately 0.59%. Material for sequencing was CD4+ T cells from blood. These TCRs come from a human donor in good health. Both conserved end residues are part of each CDR3. The D gene is left open where the match is weak.

J: TRBJ2-2
V: TRBV6-6
D: TRBD2
DNA: TGTGCCAGCAGTTACGCGGGAGGGCGTGGGGAGCTGTTTTTT
CDR3: CASSYAGGRGELFF

J: TRBJ2-1
V: TRBV7-7
D: TRBD2
DNA: TGTGCTAGCAGCCCTGTAGCGGGGGCTTACAATGAGCAGTTCTTC
CDR3: CASSPVAGAYNEQFF

J: TRBJ1-1
V: TRBV2
D: TRBD1
DNA: TGTGCCAGCAGCCGACAGGGGATGAACACTGAAGCTTTCTTT
CDR3: CASSRQGMNTEAFF

J: TRBJ2-7
V: TRBV6-1
D: TRBD2
DNA: TGTGCCAGCAAGGAGGCTAGCGGGCCCTACGAGCAGTACTTC
CDR3: CASKEASGPYEQYF

J: TRBJ1-2
V: TRBV27
D: TRBD1
DNA: TGTGCCAGCAGAAGACAGGGGAGTTACTATGGCTACACCTTC
CDR3: CASRRQGSYYGYTF

J: TRBJ2-3
V: TRBV2
D: NA
DNA: TGTGCCAGCAGCTGGACTCGCTCCCCCACAGATACGCAGTATTTT
CDR3: CASSWTRSPTDTQYF

J: TRBJ2-5
V: TRBV19
D: TRBD2
DNA: TGTGCCAGTAGTATCGTCACGGGGGGGCGATCGAAGACCCAGTACTTC
CDR3: CASSIVTGGRSKTQYF

J: TRBJ1-1
V: TRBV5-1
D: NA
DNA: TGCGCCAGCCAAGGGGGGGCCTTGGGGACTGAAGCTTTCTTT
CDR3: CASQGGALGTEAFF

J: TRBJ2-1
V: TRBV5-5
D: TRBD2
DNA: TGTGCCAGCAGCTTTACTAGCGACAGCTCCTACAATGAGCAGTTCTTC
CDR3: CASSFTSDSSYNEQFF

J: TRBJ1-1
V: TRBV7-7
D: NA
DNA: TGTGCTAGCAGATACAAACCGGGCCAAGCTTTCTTT
CDR3: CASRYKPGQAFF

J: TRBJ1-1
V: TRBV5-5
D: NA
DNA: TGTGCCAGCAGCCCCGCATCGAACACTGAAGCTTTCTTT
CDR3: CASSPASNTEAFF

J: TRBJ1-1
V: TRBV5-1
D: NA
DNA: TGCGCCAGCAGCCCACAGGGTCAGGGGACTGAAGCTTTCTTT
CDR3: CASSPQGQGTEAFF

J: TRBJ2-7
V: TRBV7-8
D: NA
DNA: TGTGCCAGCAGCGCACAGCAGGCCAGCGGTGCCTACGAGCAGTACTTC
CDR3: CASSAQQASGAYEQYF

J: TRBJ2-7
V: TRBV7-9
D: NA
DNA: TGTGCCAGCAGCCTTTTAGCCTACGAGCAGTACTTC
CDR3: CASSLLAYEQYF

J: TRBJ2-2
V: TRBV6-4
D: NA
DNA: TGTGCCAGCAGTGAATGGAGCAGGGGTAACACCGGGGAGCTGTTTTTT
CDR3: CASSEWSRGNTGELFF

J: TRBJ1-2
V: TRBV19
D: NA
DNA: TGTGCCAGTTCACAGGGTTGGAGTGGCTACACCTTC
CDR3: CASSQGWSGYTF

J: TRBJ2-5
V: TRBV29-1
D: TRBD2
DNA: TGCAGCGTGCGGACTAGCGGGGGTGAGACCCAGTACTTC
CDR3: CSVRTSGGETQYF

J: TRBJ1-5
V: TRBV2
D: NA
DNA: TGTGCCAGCAGCATTACTGGACAGTCTACAAGCAATCAGCCCCAGCATTTT
CDR3: CASSITGQSTSNQPQHF

J: TRBJ2-5
V: TRBV7-9
D: NA
DNA: TGTGCCTGGGGCTCAGCCCAAGAGACCCAGTACTTC
CDR3: CAWGSAQETQYF

J: TRBJ1-1
V: TRBV5-1
D: NA
DNA: TGCGCCAGCAGCCTGTACGACCTCACTGAAGCTTTCTTT
CDR3: CASSLYDLTEAFF